This TCR beta chain was obtained from a study of T cells after yellow fever vaccination. Across the whole study: Fractions with few cells were prepared using SMART-Seq v4 Ultra Low Input.

UMIs were added to TCR cDNA along with a universal primer site when it was made by 5'RACE template switching. TCRdb redid the calling of the 5' RACE reads with MiXCR, one entry per CDR3 protein. The table includes some 340,000 distinct CDR3 sequences, approximately 11% detected once. In this sample, this clonotype turned up a few times. The antigen is unknown. Broader study findings: The bulk population could contribute abundant contaminating clonotypes to FACS-sorted repertoires. Most clones from primary vaccination resurfaced after the booster (roughly 96% CD4, more than 75% CD8).

This TCR was sampled from a man aged 18 to 35 who received the YFV17D yellow fever vaccine. This sample comprised CD4+ T cells sorted from PBMCs, obtained 45 days after the yellow fever booster vaccination.

The CDR3 region has the DNA TGTGCCAGCTCACCTGTCTCTAGCCGCCACGAGCAGTACTTC. Residues: CASSPVSSRHEQYF. J is TRBJ2-7 and V is TRBV18; maybe TRBD2 (5 bases). Trimming removed 3 bases at V and 5 bases at J, with 14 bases between. The CDR3 contains 14 residues. CDR1 and CDR2 (germline): KGHSH, LQKENI.